Listed below are T cell receptor beta chains from one sample, sequenced in a study of blood T cell repertoires in COVID-19. Measured with immunoSEQ multiplex PCR; TCRdb has only the in-frame clones, and not every one. There are around 260,000 clones in the sample; about 85% occur only once, and 4.2% lies in the top ten. The sequenced sample consisted of peripheral blood. Source of these receptors: a man in his sixties with acute or convalescent COVID-19. The CDR3 runs from the conserved cysteine through the conserved F or W. A D gene is named only where the DNA matches it firmly. The listing skips clone size in some rows; elsewhere it reads once, few, many or a size class.

>once|TRBJ1-3|-|TRBV5-1
TGCGCCAGCAGCTTGGAAGGGGACACCATATATTTT
CASSLEGDTIYF
>-|TRBJ2-2|TRBD1|TRBV13
TGTGCCAGCAGCCAGACCACAGGGGTCACCGGGGAGCTGTTTTTT
CASSQTTGVTGELFF
>-|TRBJ2-1|-|TRBV5-4
TGTGCCAGCAGCTTGGATGGGGCGTATCTTAGGGGTGAGCAGTTCTTC
CASSLDGAYLRGEQFF
>-|TRBJ2-1|-|TRBV6-2/TRBV6-3
TGTGCCAGCAGTGGCGGAACCGCTAATGAGCAGTTCTTC
CASSGGTANEQFF
>-|TRBJ2-5|-|TRBV27
TGTGCCAGCCAAAGGTCGGCGGGGGCGAGAGAGACCCAGTACTTC
CASQRSAGARETQYF
>-|TRBJ2-7|TRBD2|TRBV6-1
TGTGCCAGCAGTGAATGGACTAGCGAAACCTACTACGAGCAGTACTTC
CASSEWTSETYYEQYF
>-|TRBJ1-2|TRBD1|TRBV23-1
TGCGCCAGCAGGCCCACAGGGGACTATGGCTACACCTTC
CASRPTGDYGYTF
>-|TRBJ1-5|-|TRBV7-8
TGTGCCAGCAGCTTAGGGTTCGGGGGGTCGAGCAATCAGCCCCAGCATTTT
CASSLGFGGSSNQPQHF
>few|TRBJ2-7|TRBD2|TRBV6-6
TGTGCCAGCAGTCCTAGCCCCAGGACTAGCGGGAGGGCCTACGAGCAGTACTTC
CASSPSPRTSGRAYEQYF
>few|TRBJ1-2|-|TRBV28
TGTGCCAGCAGTTTAACCAGGGGTCATGGCTACACCTTC
CASSLTRGHGYTF
>-|TRBJ2-5|-|TRBV28
TGTGCCAGCAGCGCAGCGGTTAGAGAAGAGACCCAGTACTTC
CASSAAVREETQYF
>-|TRBJ2-7|-|TRBV7-9
TGTGCCAGCAGCTTAGCCCAAACGGCGGGGAGCGGACACGAGCAGTACTTC
CASSLAQTAGSGHEQYF
>-|TRBJ2-3|TRBD1|TRBV6-5
TGTGCCAGCAGTTTCACAGGGGCGAGGTGGTCAGATACGCAGTATTTT
CASSFTGARWSDTQYF
>-|TRBJ2-1|TRBD1|TRBV29-1
TGCAGCGCAGGGACAGGTGAGCAGTTCTTC
CSAGTGEQFF
>once|TRBJ2-1|TRBD1|TRBV27
TGTGCCAGCAGTTTATCGGCAGGGGGTGGTAATGAGCAGTTCTTC
CASSLSAGGGNEQFF
>-|TRBJ1-5|TRBD1|TRBV19
TGTGCCAGTAGTATGCGGGGACAGGGAACGAGCAATCAGCCCCAGCATTTT
CASSMRGQGTSNQPQHF
>once|TRBJ2-5|-|TRBV28
TGTGCCAGCAGGCTCGGAGGAGAGACCCAGTACTTC
CASRLGGETQYF
>few|TRBJ2-5|TRBD2|TRBV5-1
TGCGCCAGCAGCTGGACTAGCGGAGAGACCCAGTACTTC
CASSWTSGETQYF
>-|TRBJ2-2|-|TRBV7-9
TGTGCCAGCAGCCCCGGACAGATAGCGAACACCGGGGAGCTGTTTTTT
CASSPGQIANTGELFF
>-|TRBJ2-1|TRBD1|TRBV12-5
TGTGCTAGTGGTCTGGGACAGGGAGATTACAATGAGCAGTTCTTC
CASGLGQGDYNEQFF
>-|TRBJ2-2|-|TRBV7-2
TGTGCCAGCAGCTTGGGGCAGCTAAACACCGGGGAGCTGTTTTTT
CASSLGQLNTGELFF
>-|TRBJ2-7|-|TRBV12-3/TRBV12-4
TGTGCCAGCAGTTTAGCGTTCGGGGAGCAGTACTTC
CASSLAFGEQYF
>-|TRBJ1-1|-|TRBV5-1
TGCGCCAGCAGCCTGGGAGGCCTGAACACTGAAGCTTTCTTT
CASSLGGLNTEAFF
>-|TRBJ1-1|-|TRBV7-9
TGTGCCAGCAGCTTAACCCCCACAGGTTTTGAAGCTTTCTTT
CASSLTPTGFEAFF
>-|TRBJ1-1|-|TRBV28
TGTGCCATTCGACCTGCGAGGGTTGGAACTGAAGCTTTCTTT
CAIRPARVGTEAFF
>-|TRBJ2-7|-|TRBV28
TGTGCCAGCAGTTTGGAGGCCTACGAGCAGTACTTC
CASSLEAYEQYF
>-|TRBJ1-2|-|TRBV4-2
TGTGCCAGCAGCCACCTTGACGACGGGGGGAGGGATGGCTACACCTTC
CASSHLDDGGRDGYTF
>-|TRBJ2-1|TRBD2|TRBV5-1
TGCGCCAGCAGCCTACTAGCGAGTAGGTACGGTGAGCAGTTCTTC
CASSLLASRYGEQFF
>-|TRBJ2-7|TRBD1|TRBV7-9
TGTGCCAGCAGCGTAAGACAGGGGGCGGGCGAGCAGTACTTC
CASSVRQGAGEQYF
>-|TRBJ2-5|TRBD1|TRBV7-2
TGTGCCAGCAGACGGGACAGACAAGAGACCCAGTACTTC
CASRRDRQETQYF
>-|TRBJ2-7|TRBD2|TRBV7-6
TGTGCCAGCAGCTCAACTAGCGGGGGGCTCTACGAGCAGTACTTC
CASSSTSGGLYEQYF
>-|TRBJ1-6|TRBD1|TRBV5-1
TGCGCCAGCACCCGGGACAGCCCCTATAATTCACCCCTCCACTTT
CASTRDSPYNSPLHF
>-|TRBJ2-1|-|TRBV9
TGTGCCAGCAGCTTCGAGAGTTTCTACAATGAGCAGTTCTTC
CASSFESFYNEQFF
>-|TRBJ1-2|TRBD1|TRBV5-1
TGCGCCAGCAGCCGCCGGGACAGGGAGAATGGCTACACCTTC
CASSRRDRENGYTF
>-|TRBJ2-3|TRBD2|TRBV7-3
TGTGCCAGCAGCTTAAACCCCGGACTAGCGGGAGGGTGGAGAGGGACAGATACGCAGTATTTT
CASSLNPGLAGGWRGTDTQYF
>-|TRBJ1-2|TRBD1|TRBV28
TGTGCCAGCAGTTTGTCGACAGGGGGCATTTTACGTAGTTGGTACACCTTC
CASSLSTGGILRSWYTF
>-|TRBJ1-5|-|TRBV4-1
TGCGCCAGCAGCCAAAGCATAGATCAGCCCCAGCATTTT
CASSQSIDQPQHF
>-|TRBJ2-3|TRBD1|TRBV4-3
TGCGCCAGCAGCCAAGATCCGGGACAGGGGGCAGATACGCAGTATTTT
CASSQDPGQGADTQYF
>-|TRBJ1-4|TRBD1|TRBV5-4
TGTGCCAGCAGCTTGAGGGGGACAGGGAATGAAAAACTGTTTTTT
CASSLRGTGNEKLFF
>few|TRBJ2-6|-|TRBV2
TGTGCCAGCAGTGAAACAGGTCTCGCTGGGGCCAACGTCCTGACTTTC
CASSETGLAGANVLTF
>once|TRBJ2-3|-|TRBV15
TGTGCCACCAGCAGAGATCCGGGCAGGGGCACAGATACGCAGTATTTT
CATSRDPGRGTDTQYF
>-|TRBJ2-3|TRBD2|TRBV9
TGTGCCAGCAGCGCCGCGGGGGAGAACACAGATACGCAGTATTTT
CASSAAGENTDTQYF
>few|TRBJ2-7|TRBD2|TRBV30
TGTGCCTGGAGTTCAGGAGCGGGGGATCCCTACGAGCAGTACTTC
CAWSSGAGDPYEQYF
>-|TRBJ2-7|TRBD1|TRBV5-1
TGCGCCAGCAGCTTTCCCACCCGACAGGGGAATTTAACGGCCTCTTCCTACGAGCAGTACTTC
CASSFPTRQGNLTASSYEQYF
>-|TRBJ1-1|-|TRBV19
TGTGCCAGTTCTCCACGGATGGGCGCTGAAGCTTTCTTT
CASSPRMGAEAFF
>-|TRBJ1-3|TRBD1|TRBV3-1/TRBV3-2
TGTGCCAGCAGCCAAGTCCCGGGACAGGGAAAGAACTCTGGAAACACCATATATTTT
CASSQVPGQGKNSGNTIYF
>-|TRBJ1-2|TRBD1|TRBV6-5
TGTGCCAGCAGTTTTGACAGGGGCGTCTATGGCTACACCTTC
CASSFDRGVYGYTF
>-|TRBJ2-3|TRBD2|TRBV28
TGTGCCAGCAGGTCCGGACTAGCGGGAGTTCCAGATACGCAGTATTTT
CASRSGLAGVPDTQYF
>-|TRBJ1-1|-|TRBV29-1
TGCAGCGCTACCCGCGGGGGAGGGGGCACTGAAGCTTTCTTT
CSATRGGGGTEAFF
>-|TRBJ2-5|-|TRBV6-6
TGTGCCAGCAGTTACTCGGGAGAGCAAGAGACCCAGTACTTC
CASSYSGEQETQYF
>once|TRBJ2-2|-|TRBV11-3
TGTGCCAGCAGCTTCGGGGCGAACACCGGGGAGCTGTTTTTT
CASSFGANTGELFF
>once|TRBJ2-2|-|TRBV10-1
TGCGCCAGCAGTGGCCGGGACACAACAGGCGGGGAGCTGTTTTTT
CASSGRDTTGGELFF
>-|TRBJ2-7|-|TRBV18
TGTGCCAGCTCAGATCAGGGCAGATTTGGCTACGAGCAGTACTTC
CASSDQGRFGYEQYF
>-|TRBJ1-2|-|TRBV6-5
TGTGCCAGCAGTTATTATGAACAGGGAGTTAACTATGGCTACACCTTC
CASSYYEQGVNYGYTF
>few|TRBJ1-1|TRBD1|TRBV2
TGTGCCAGCAGTATTACCGGACAGGGGAACACTGAAGCTTTCTTT
CASSITGQGNTEAFF